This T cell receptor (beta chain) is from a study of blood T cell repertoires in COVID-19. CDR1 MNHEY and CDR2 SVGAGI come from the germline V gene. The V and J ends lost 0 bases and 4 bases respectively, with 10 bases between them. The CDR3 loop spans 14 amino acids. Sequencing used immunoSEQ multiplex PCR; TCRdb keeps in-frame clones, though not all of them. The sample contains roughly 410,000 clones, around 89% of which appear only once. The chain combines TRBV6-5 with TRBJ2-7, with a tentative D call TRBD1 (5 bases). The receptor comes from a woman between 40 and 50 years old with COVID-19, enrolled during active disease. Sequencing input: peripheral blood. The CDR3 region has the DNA TGTGCCAGCAGTTACTCTAGGCAGGGTTACGAGCAGTACTTC. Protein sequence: CASSYSRQGYEQYF.